This paragraph covers one T cell receptor (beta chain) sequence. The table came from immunoSEQ multiplex PCR; TCRdb's copy has only in-frame clones and leaves some out. The table records 360,000 or so clones, approximately 89% of them present only once. This specimen comes from a study of blood T cell repertoires in COVID-19. The CDR3 runs to 15 residues. In germline, CDR1 is MNHNS, CDR2 SASEGT. The V gene end was trimmed by 1 base and the J gene end by 5 bases; junction bases not matched to a gene: 4. V is TRBV6-1 and J is TRBJ2-1, with TRBD2 matching over 8 bases. The sequenced sample was peripheral blood. This receptor was identified in a woman aged 55 to 70 with COVID-19, enrolled during active disease. The CDR3 region is CASSEDRGGHNEQFF. In DNA, the CDR3 is TGTGCCAGCAGTGAAGACCGGGGGGGGCACAATGAGCAGTTCTTC.